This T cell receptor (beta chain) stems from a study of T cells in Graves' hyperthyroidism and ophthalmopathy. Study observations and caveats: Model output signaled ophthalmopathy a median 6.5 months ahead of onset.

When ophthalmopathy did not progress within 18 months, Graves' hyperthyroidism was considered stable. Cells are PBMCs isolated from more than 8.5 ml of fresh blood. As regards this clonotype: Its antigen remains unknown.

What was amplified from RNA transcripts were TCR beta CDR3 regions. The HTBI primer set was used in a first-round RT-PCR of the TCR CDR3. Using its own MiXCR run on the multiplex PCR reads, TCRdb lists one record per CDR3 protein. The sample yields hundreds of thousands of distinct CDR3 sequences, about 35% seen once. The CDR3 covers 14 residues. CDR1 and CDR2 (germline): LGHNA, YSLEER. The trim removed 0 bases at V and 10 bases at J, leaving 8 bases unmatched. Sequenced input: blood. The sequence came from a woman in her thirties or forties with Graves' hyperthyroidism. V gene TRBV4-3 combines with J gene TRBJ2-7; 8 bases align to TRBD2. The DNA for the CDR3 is TGCGCCAGCAGCCAAGAGTACCTAGCGGGCCCCCAGTACTTC. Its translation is CASSQEYLAGPQYF.